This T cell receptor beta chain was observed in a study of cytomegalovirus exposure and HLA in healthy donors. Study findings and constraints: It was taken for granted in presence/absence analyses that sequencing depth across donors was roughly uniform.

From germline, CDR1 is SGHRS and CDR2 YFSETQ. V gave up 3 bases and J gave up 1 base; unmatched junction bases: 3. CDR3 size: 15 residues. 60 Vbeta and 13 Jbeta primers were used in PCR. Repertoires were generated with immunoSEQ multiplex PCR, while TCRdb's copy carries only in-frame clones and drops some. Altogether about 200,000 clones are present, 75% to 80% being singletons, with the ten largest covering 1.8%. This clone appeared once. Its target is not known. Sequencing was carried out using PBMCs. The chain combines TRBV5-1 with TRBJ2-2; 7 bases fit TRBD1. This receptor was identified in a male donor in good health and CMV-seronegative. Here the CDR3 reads CASSSRTGNTGELFF. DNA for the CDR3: TGCGCCAGCAGCTCCCGGACAGGGAACACCGGGGAGCTGTTTTTT.